This T cell receptor (beta chain) was sequenced during a study of T cell responses to AZD1222 COVID-19 vaccine. In its sample, this clone was seen a few times. Its antigen is still unknown. From germline, CDR1 is MNHNS and CDR2 SASEGT. Trimming cost V 3 bases and J 3 bases, with 0 bases left between them. The CDR3 contains 11 residues. Notes on the study in general: Only 5 or 6 people who got AZD1222 tested seropositive at baseline. Clonal diversity was possibly underestimated; the donors were predominantly white British and more often female. Samples come after the peak T cell response, not at day 14.

Assay used: immunoSEQ multiplex PCR; TCRdb lists only in-frame clones, some missing. The sample contains some 140,000 clones, over 65% of which appear only once. The source is an adult in good health. The material sequenced was peripheral blood, taken on day 0 of AZD1222 vaccination. This chain joins TRBV6-1 and TRBJ1-3; D is unclear. CDR3: CASSDGNTIYF. In DNA form, the CDR3 reads TGTGCCAGCAGTGATGGAAACACCATATATTTT.